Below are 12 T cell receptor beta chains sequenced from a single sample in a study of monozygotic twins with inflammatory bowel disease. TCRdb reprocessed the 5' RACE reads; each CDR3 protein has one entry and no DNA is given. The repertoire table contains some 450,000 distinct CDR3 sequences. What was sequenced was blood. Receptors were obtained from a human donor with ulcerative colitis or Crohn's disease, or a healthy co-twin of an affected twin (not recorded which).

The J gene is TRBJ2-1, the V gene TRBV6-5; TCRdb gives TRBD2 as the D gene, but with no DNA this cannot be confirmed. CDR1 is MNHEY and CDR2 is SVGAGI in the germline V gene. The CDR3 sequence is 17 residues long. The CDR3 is CATTPRVYSGKNNEQFF.

The CDR3 loop reads CASSFTLNTEAFF. This sequence joins TRBV7-2 and TRBJ1-1. Germline values: CDR1 SGHTA, CDR2 FQGNSA. This CDR3 is built from 13 residues.

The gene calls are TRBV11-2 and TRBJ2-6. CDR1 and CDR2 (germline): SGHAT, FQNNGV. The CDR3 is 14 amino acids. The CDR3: CASKQSSGANVLTF.

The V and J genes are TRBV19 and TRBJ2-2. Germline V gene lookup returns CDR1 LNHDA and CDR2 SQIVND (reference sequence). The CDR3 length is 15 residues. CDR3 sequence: CASSMASPNTGELFF. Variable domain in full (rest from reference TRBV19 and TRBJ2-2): DGGITQSPKYLFRKEGQNVTLSCEQNLNHDAMYWYRQDPGQGLRLIYYSQIVNDFQKGDIAEGYSVSREKKESFPLTVTSAQKNPTAFYLCASSMASPNTGELFFGEGSRLTVL.

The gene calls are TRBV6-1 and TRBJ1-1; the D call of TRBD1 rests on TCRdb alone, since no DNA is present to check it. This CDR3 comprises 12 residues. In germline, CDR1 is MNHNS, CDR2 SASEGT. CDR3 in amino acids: CASRGQYAEAFF.

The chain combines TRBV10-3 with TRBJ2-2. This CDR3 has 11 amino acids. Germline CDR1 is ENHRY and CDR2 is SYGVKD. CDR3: CAISDGGELFF.

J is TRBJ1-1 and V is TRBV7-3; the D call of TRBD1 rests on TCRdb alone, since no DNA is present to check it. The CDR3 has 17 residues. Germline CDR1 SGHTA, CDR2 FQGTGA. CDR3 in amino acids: CASSLKGYLDSNTEAFF.

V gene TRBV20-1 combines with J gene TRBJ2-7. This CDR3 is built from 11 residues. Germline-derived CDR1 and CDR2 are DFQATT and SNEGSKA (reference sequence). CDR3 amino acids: CSASRLVEQYF.

The CDR3 region is CASSLGQGGVLSYTF. This rearrangement joins TRBV3-1 to TRBJ1-2; without DNA, the TCRdb call of TRBD1 cannot be checked. Germline CDR1 is LGHDT and CDR2 is YNNKEL (reference sequence). This CDR3 comprises 15 residues.

The CDR3 is CASSLLQGNQKAFF. The chain is built from TRBV5-1 and TRBJ1-1; the D call of TRBD1 rests on TCRdb alone, since no DNA is present to check it. This CDR3 spans 14 amino acids. The germline gives CDR1 SGHRS, CDR2 YFSETQ.

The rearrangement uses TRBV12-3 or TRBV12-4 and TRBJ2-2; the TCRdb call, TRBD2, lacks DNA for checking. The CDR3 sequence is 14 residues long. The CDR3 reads CAGTSGLNTGELFF.

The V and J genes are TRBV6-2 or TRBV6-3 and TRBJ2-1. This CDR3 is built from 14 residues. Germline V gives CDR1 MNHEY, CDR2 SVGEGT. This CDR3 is CASRVTNPYNEQFF.